Below are 2 T cell receptor beta chains sequenced from a single sample in a study of shared clonotypes between healthy human individuals. Data came from immunoSEQ multiplex PCR; TCRdb stores just in-frame clones and leaves some out. The sample has a few million clones; approximately 96% are singletons. The sequenced sample was naive CD4+ T cells sorted from blood. Subset given: CD45RA+ positively selected. These receptors were taken from a man between 18 and 29 years old in good health.

This clone appeared a single time. The chain uses TRBV7-9 and TRBJ2-4; 7 nucleotides line up with TRBD1. J lost 4 bases, V lost 3 bases, and 9 bases had no gene match. CDR1 and CDR2 (germline): SEHNR, FQNEAQ (reference sequence). CDR3 size: 16 residues. CDR3 in amino acids: CASSFTSGTAKNIQYF. The DNA of the CDR3 is TGTGCCAGCAGCTTTACTTCCGGGACAGCTAAAAACATTCAGTACTTC.

The chain carries TRBV11-2 and TRBJ2-3; TRBD2 aligns across 9 bases. There are 17 residues in the CDR3. The germline gives CDR1 SGHAT, CDR2 FQNNGV. Trimming at V came to 2 bases and at J to 4 bases, leaving 10 bases not matched to a gene. The CDR3 sequence: CASSLLAAGGRPDTQYF. The CDR3 coding sequence is TGTGCCAGCAGCTTATTAGCGGCGGGGGGGCGCCCAGATACGCAGTATTTT.